In its sample, the clone carrying this TCR beta chain was seen many times. Each CDR3 protein gets one entry after TCRdb re-called the RACE reads with MiXCR. The table has approximately 260,000 distinct CDR3 sequences, approximately 8.4% seen once; the top ten hold 2.3%. J was trimmed by 4 bases and V by 10 bases; bases with no gene match: 10. The CDR3 sequence is 14 residues long. Germline V gene data show CDR1 as ENHRY and CDR2 as SYGVKD. The data are from a study of human T cells and chemical hapten exposure. This sample's time point: pre-sensitization, week 0. Indicated treatment: therapeutic diphenylcyclopropenone sensitization with weekly scalp DPC. Total RNA came from unfractionated whole blood.

The rearrangement links TRBV10-3 to TRBJ1-5; 7 bases map to TRBD1. This specimen was whole blood, taken in connection with sensitization to the hapten diphenylcyclopropenone (DPC). The sequence was collected from a woman in her thirties or forties with alopecia areata. Some clones in this sample may be carry-over from other donors' samples. CDR3 protein: CATAGTAKNQPQHF. The CDR3, as DNA: TGTGCCACGGCCGGGACAGCCAAAAATCAGCCCCAGCATTTT.